This paragraph covers one T cell receptor beta chain sequence. Its antigen remains unknown. This sample is part of a study of cytomegalovirus exposure and HLA in healthy donors. General observations from the study: Being indistinguishable, some V segments were excluded, TRBV6-2 and TRBV6-3 among them.

As for the donors, each was a healthy bone marrow donor. The PCR used 60 Vbeta and 13 Jbeta primers. Profiled with immunoSEQ multiplex PCR; TCRdb holds only in-frame clones, not every one. Of about 160,000 clones in the sample, 70% to 90% were seen once. This CDR3 is 13 amino acids long. Germline V lookup: CDR1 SQVTM, CDR2 ANQGSEA. Germline trimming cut 5 bases from V and 11 bases from J; bases unmatched to any gene: 13. The TCR sequence derives from a woman aged 25 to 45 in good health and CMV-seronegative. Sequenced input: PBMCs. The chain recombines TRBV29-1 with TRBJ2-5; 8 bases map to TRBD1. In nucleotides, the CDR3 is TGCAGCGTTTCAGGGGGCGAACAGTCTAAGCAGTACTTC. Amino acid sequence: CSVSGGEQSKQYF. The whole variable domain, filled in from reference TRBV29-1 and TRBJ2-5, reads SAVISQKPSRDICQRGTSLTIQCQVDSQVTMMFWYRQQPGQSLTLIATANQGSEATYESGFVIDKFPISRPNLTFSTLTVSNMSPEDSSIYLCSVSGGEQSKQYFGPGTRLLVL.